A selection of T cell receptor beta chains follows, all from one sample in a study of identical twins. TCRdb reprocessed the 5' RACE reads via MiXCR and lists one record per CDR3 protein. This sample has approximately 1.8 million distinct CDR3 sequences; less than 35% occur once, and the top ten carry less than 0.35%. Sequencing was performed on cord blood. The receptors derive from a newborn girl in good health. CDR3s include the opening cysteine and the closing phenylalanine or tryptophan. A D gene is named only where the DNA matches it firmly. The size entry is marked missing in some rows and otherwise reads once, few, many or a size class.

TRBV10-3	TRBD1	TRBJ2-2	14	.	TGTGCCATCAAGGGACAGGGGAACACCGGGGAGCTGTTTTTT	CAIKGQGNTGELFF
TRBV27	.	TRBJ2-1	14	few	TGTGCCAGCAGCCCCCTCGGGGTCTACAATGAGCAGTTCTTC	CASSPLGVYNEQFF
TRBV20-1	TRBD2	TRBJ2-5	15	once	TGCAGTGCTAGGGGAACTAGCGGGGGAGCGAATGAGCAGTACTTC	CSARGTSGGANEQYF
TRBV4-2	.	TRBJ1-6	16	.	TGTGCCAGCAGCCAAGCCAGGGCCGAAAGGGGTTCACCCCTCCACTTT	CASSQARAERGSPLHF
TRBV7-2	.	TRBJ2-7	16	few	TGTGCCAGCAGCTCAAAACCGGGACGGATGTCCTACGAGCAGTACTTC	CASSSKPGRMSYEQYF
TRBV10-3	.	TRBJ2-4	12	.	TGTGCCATCAGTGAGTTGGGTAATGAGCAGTACTTC	CAISELGNEQYF
TRBV5-1	.	TRBJ2-7	13	.	TGCGCCAGCAGCTTGGATGACTTCTACGAGCAGTACTTC	CASSLDDFYEQYF
TRBV2	TRBD2	TRBJ2-4	14	.	TGTGCCAGCAGTGAGAGACTAGCCTACAATGAGCAGTACTTC	CASSERLAYNEQYF
TRBV29-1	.	TRBJ2-3	12	.	TGCAGCGTTGGTAGCAGGGGGGGTGCGCAGTATTTT	CSVGSRGGAQYF
TRBV11-1	TRBD1	TRBJ1-1	13	few	TGTGCCAGCAGCTTGGGACAGTCCACTGAAGCTTTCTTT	CASSLGQSTEAFF
TRBV28	.	TRBJ1-2	13	many	TGTGCCAGCAGTCCCGGACAGCCTTATGGCTACACCTTC	CASSPGQPYGYTF
TRBV6-5	TRBD1	TRBJ1-2	14	.	TGTGCCAGAAAACCGGGACAGGGGAACTATGGCTACACCTTC	CARKPGQGNYGYTF
TRBV29-1	TRBD1	TRBJ2-7	10	many	TGCAGCGTTCCACAGGGGGAGCAGTACTTC	CSVPQGEQYF
TRBV7-2	.	TRBJ2-3	16	.	TGTGCCAGCAGCTTAGGACTCAGGGGCGGCACAGATACGCAGTATTTT	CASSLGLRGGTDTQYF
TRBV11-2	TRBD2	TRBJ2-3	15	few	TGTGCCAGCAGCCGACTAGCGGGGAGAAAGAATACGCAGTATTTT	CASSRLAGRKNTQYF
TRBV6-5	TRBD2	TRBJ2-7	17	few	TGTGCCAGCAGTTATCTTTCCCATCGGGGGAGGGCCTACGAGCAGTACTTC	CASSYLSHRGRAYEQYF
TRBV4-1	.	TRBJ2-2	14	few	TGCGCCAGCAGCCAAGACGAAGTCGCCGGGGAGCTGTTTTTT	CASSQDEVAGELFF
TRBV10-1	TRBD2	TRBJ2-3	15	.	TGCGCCAGCATTGAATTAGCGGGCGTCACAGATACGCAGTATTTT	CASIELAGVTDTQYF
TRBV11-2	TRBD1	TRBJ2-3	19	.	TGTGCCAGCAGCCGTACGACCGCGCCGATTGGGACAGGCACAGATACGCAGTATTTT	CASSRTTAPIGTGTDTQYF
TRBV7-2	TRBD1	TRBJ1-5	15	.	TGTACCAGCAGCTTAGTTCCAGGGGGCGGTCAGCCCCAGCATTTT	CTSSLVPGGGQPQHF
TRBV20-1	.	TRBJ1-5	13	.	TGCAGTGCTAGACTAGGGAGCAATCAGCCCCAGCATTTT	CSARLGSNQPQHF
TRBV9	.	TRBJ2-6	15	.	TGTGCCAGCAGCGGCAGGGGGGCTGGGGCCAACGTCCTGACTTTC	CASSGRGAGANVLTF
TRBV21-1	.	TRBJ1-1	14	.	TGTGCCAGCAGCAAAGACGAGTCCGGCACTGAAGCTTTCTTT	CASSKDESGTEAFF
TRBV10-3	TRBD1	TRBJ1-4	15	.	TGTGCCATCGGTGAGGGGGACAGGGTAAATGAAAAACTGTTTTTT	CAIGEGDRVNEKLFF
TRBV7-2	TRBD2	TRBJ2-5	17	.	TGTGCCAGCAGCTTAGGAAATAGCGGGAGTGGGAAAGAGACCCAGTACTTC	CASSLGNSGSGKETQYF
TRBV29-1	TRBD2	TRBJ2-1	14	.	TGCAGCGTTGGGCCTAGCGGGAGGGTCCATGAGCAGTTCTTC	CSVGPSGRVHEQFF
TRBV19	.	TRBJ1-2	13	.	TGTGCCAGTAGTATCGCAGGGAGTAATGGCTACACCTTC	CASSIAGSNGYTF
TRBV20-1	.	TRBJ2-1	12	.	TGCAGTGCGAGATGGACCCAAGAGACCCAGTTCTTC	CSARWTQETQFF
TRBV5-1	TRBD2	TRBJ2-5	16	.	TGCGCCAGCAGCTGGGGGACTAGCGGGGGACAAGAGACCCAGTACTTC	CASSWGTSGGQETQYF
TRBV5-1	.	TRBJ2-1	15	few	TGCGCCAGCAGATCGCCGACGGGCTCTGGAAATGAGCAGTTCTTC	CASRSPTGSGNEQFF
TRBV9	.	TRBJ1-6	15	few	TGTGCCAGCAGCGCGGGGGACCTTAATAATTCACCCCTCCACTTT	CASSAGDLNNSPLHF
TRBV7-9	.	TRBJ1-3	15	few	TGTGCCAGCAGCTTAGCAGGGGGCTCTGGAAACACCATATATTTT	CASSLAGGSGNTIYF
TRBV14	.	TRBJ1-6	15	.	TGTGCCAGCAGCCAAAGTGACAGCCCTAATTCACCCCTCCACTTT	CASSQSDSPNSPLHF
TRBV13	TRBD2	TRBJ2-1	14	.	TGTGCCAGCAGCTCTAGCGGGGGGGCGGAGACCCAGTTCTTC	CASSSSGGAETQFF
TRBV5-1	TRBD2	TRBJ2-1	17	.	TGCGCCAGCAGGTCCATCCCGGGACTAGCGGGGTACAATGAGCAGTTCTTC	CASRSIPGLAGYNEQFF
TRBV5-6	.	TRBJ1-1	13	few	TGTGCCAGCAGCCAGATACAGAACACTGAAGCTTTCTTT	CASSQIQNTEAFF
TRBV7-2	TRBD2	TRBJ2-7	14	many	TGTGCCAGCAGTTCTCTAGCGGGGGTCTACGAGCAGTACTTC	CASSSLAGVYEQYF
TRBV9	TRBD1	TRBJ2-7	15	.	TGTGCCAGCAGCGTAGGGGACAGGGGCTCCTACGAGCAGTACTTC	CASSVGDRGSYEQYF
TRBV10-3	TRBD2	TRBJ2-6	17	.	TGTGCCATCAGCCCCGGGGTAGCGGGAGCTGGGGCCAACGTCCTGACTTTC	CAISPGVAGAGANVLTF
TRBV27	TRBD2	TRBJ2-1	16	.	TGTGCCAGCAGACGACTAGCGGGAGCCCTAAAAGAGACCCAGTTCTTC	CASRRLAGALKETQFF
TRBV5-1	.	TRBJ1-1	16	.	TGCGCCAGCAGCTTGGTGGGCGGGGGGTCGAACACTGAAGCTTTCTTT	CASSLVGGGSNTEAFF
TRBV2	TRBD1	TRBJ2-1	12	once	TGTGCCAGCAGACTGGACAGGGGGCACAAGTTCTTC	CASRLDRGHKFF
TRBV27	.	TRBJ2-7	15	many	TGTGCCAGCAGTTTTAGGGGCGATAGGACCTACGAGCAGTACTTC	CASSFRGDRTYEQYF
TRBV4-2	.	TRBJ1-5	15	.	TGTGCCAGCAGCCAGGAGTTCCGATTCAATCAGCCCCAGCATTTT	CASSQEFRFNQPQHF
TRBV28	TRBD1	TRBJ1-4	17	few	TGTGCCAGCAGTTTCGGGCGATACAGGGGGCGAGGTGAAAAACTGTTTTTT	CASSFGRYRGRGEKLFF